This T cell receptor beta chain was obtained from a study of blood T cell repertoires in COVID-19. Whole-study context: T cells, B-cell-depleted T cells, or PBMCs supplied cDNA or gDNA.

CDR3 length: 16 residues. Germline lookup yields CDR1 MDHEN and CDR2 SYDVKM. The ends lost 4 bases at V and 9 bases at J; junction bases unmatched: 16. Which cohort a participant joined came from the clinical history participants gave. Original handling: It was from reference gene primer amplification that nucleated cell counts were estimated. TCRdb keeps only in-frame clones here, not all; method: immunoSEQ multiplex PCR. That table furnishes V, J and clone size, whereas the DNA furnished D and trimming. The data contain 300,000 to 350,000 clones, about 90% of them seen just once; the ten biggest clones take up around 4.3%.

Sequenced sample: PBMCs or T cells enriched from blood (not recorded which). The J gene is TRBJ2-5, the V gene TRBV28; 8 nucleotides agree with TRBD2. The TCR was taken from a woman under 30 with acute COVID-19. In DNA, the CDR3 is TGTGCCAGCAGTTCCCTCGCAGCGGGAGCCGCCGGGGCCCAGTACTTC. Protein product: CASSSLAAGAAGAQYF.